Listed below are T cell receptor beta chains from one sample, sequenced in a study of blood T cells in healthy people across ages. TCRdb passed the 5' RACE reads through MiXCR, listing each CDR3 protein once. The table has about 650,000 distinct CDR3 sequences, roughly 32% seen once. Material for sequencing was blood. The receptor set was obtained from a woman aged 80 or over in good health. The CDR3 runs from the conserved cysteine through the conserved F or W. A D gene is named only where the DNA matches it firmly. Expanded clones are given a class, and other clones once, few, many or no size at all.

v_call	clone_size	d_call	j_call	cdr3_aa	cdr3_nt
TRBV5-1	NA	TRBD1	TRBJ2-7	CASSFITGGPSYEQYF	TGCGCCAGCAGCTTCATAACAGGGGGACCCTCCTACGAGCAGTACTTC
TRBV7-7	many	NA	TRBJ2-5	CASSLTAGRETQYF	TGTGCTAGCAGCTTAACGGCGGGAAGAGAGACCCAGTACTTC
TRBV6-2/TRBV6-3	NA	TRBD2	TRBJ2-3	CASSYSKVQRGGADTQYF	TGTGCCAGCAGTTACTCGAAGGTCCAGCGGGGGGGGGCAGATACGCAGTATTTT
TRBV3-1	many	TRBD2	TRBJ2-7	CASSQVPSGAYEQYF	TGTGCCAGCAGCCAAGTGCCTAGCGGGGCCTACGAGCAGTACTTC
TRBV5-1	many	TRBD1	TRBJ1-2	CASSRDSNNYGYTF	TGCGCCAGCAGCCGGGACAGCAATAACTATGGCTACACCTTC
TRBV7-3	NA	NA	TRBJ2-5	CASSPLGYNEQYF	TGTGCCAGCAGCCCACTCGGGTACAATGAGCAGTACTTC
TRBV6-2/TRBV6-3	many	NA	TRBJ1-2	CASGRDNLLYGYTF	TGTGCCAGCGGACGGGACAACCTCCTCTATGGCTACACCTTC
TRBV6-2/TRBV6-3	many	NA	TRBJ2-7	CASSYPPYEQYF	TGTGCCAGCAGTTACCCCCCCTACGAGCAGTACTTC
TRBV7-3	NA	NA	TRBJ2-1	CASSSGSGDDEKFF	TGTGCCAGCAGCTCAGGATCAGGGGACGATGAGAAGTTCTTC
TRBV12-3/TRBV12-4	many	NA	TRBJ2-3	CASSFRQGYTDTQYF	TGTGCCAGCAGTTTTAGACAAGGTTACACAGATACGCAGTATTTT
TRBV7-9	NA	NA	TRBJ2-7	CASSFPASAYYEQYF	TGTGCCAGCAGCTTCCCGGCTAGCGCCTATTACGAGCAGTACTTC
TRBV20-1	many	NA	TRBJ2-3	CSARVVGDTQYF	TGCAGTGCTAGAGTTGTGGGAGATACGCAGTATTTT
TRBV20-1	NA	NA	TRBJ1-1	CSAKDKNTEAFF	TGCAGTGCCAAGGACAAGAACACTGAAGCTTTCTTT
TRBV21-1	NA	NA	TRBJ1-2	CASSASGTPKANYGYTF	TGTGCCAGCAGCGCTAGTGGGACTCCTAAAGCTAACTATGGCTACACCTTC
TRBV20-1	many	NA	TRBJ2-1	CSALWTELNEQFF	TGCAGTGCTTTATGGACAGAATTGAATGAGCAGTTCTTC
TRBV6-2/TRBV6-3	NA	NA	TRBJ1-2	CASSPGDYGYTF	TGTGCCAGCAGCCCTGGGGACTATGGCTACACCTTC
TRBV13	NA	TRBD2	TRBJ2-7	CASSLGRTGGRGSYNEQYF	TGTGCCAGCAGCTTAGGCCGGACTGGCGGGAGGGGCTCCTACAATGAGCAGTACTTC
TRBV29-1	NA	TRBD2	TRBJ2-3	CSVSAGLSDTQYF	TGCAGCGTGTCAGCGGGATTGTCAGATACGCAGTATTTT
TRBV4-2	NA	TRBD1	TRBJ1-5	CASSAGTGGGYSNQPQHF	TGTGCCAGCAGCGCCGGGACAGGGGGCGGCTATAGCAATCAGCCCCAGCATTTT
TRBV15	NA	TRBD1	TRBJ1-4	CATSRRGTGGINEKLFF	TGTGCCACCAGCAGACGAGGGACAGGGGGGATTAATGAAAAACTGTTTTTT
TRBV30	many	NA	TRBJ1-2	CALKLSGHGYTF	TGTGCCTTGAAATTGTCGGGGCATGGCTACACCTTC
TRBV20-1	many	NA	TRBJ2-1	CSVGRGGLNEQFF	TGCAGTGTGGGCAGGGGAGGGCTCAATGAGCAGTTCTTC
TRBV5-1	NA	NA	TRBJ1-4	CASSLSRVRAAGEKLFF	TGCGCCAGCAGCTTGAGCCGGGTTCGGGCCGCAGGTGAAAAACTGTTTTTT
TRBV18	many	TRBD1	TRBJ2-1	CASSPTRTGGYNEQFF	TGTGCCAGCTCACCAACCAGGACAGGGGGCTACAATGAGCAGTTCTTC
TRBV6-2/TRBV6-3	many	TRBD1	TRBJ2-3	CASSGQGAYTQYF	TGTGCCAGCAGTGGACAGGGGGCGTATACGCAGTATTTT
TRBV6-1	many	TRBD1	TRBJ1-5	CASGPGGWQPQHF	TGTGCCAGCGGCCCAGGGGGCTGGCAGCCCCAGCATTTT
TRBV20-1	many	NA	TRBJ2-7	CSGSTPSEQYF	TGCAGTGGGTCTACCCCGAGCGAGCAGTACTTC
TRBV20-1	NA	TRBD2	TRBJ2-7	CSARVPRLARNEQYF	TGCAGTGCCAGAGTGCCAAGACTAGCGCGCAATGAGCAGTACTTC
TRBV7-9	many	NA	TRBJ2-1	CASKDPGNMVNEQFF	TGTGCCTCCAAAGATCCGGGGAATATGGTCAATGAGCAGTTCTTC
TRBV7-3	many	TRBD1	TRBJ2-1	CASSLGGFGQGGKNEQFF	TGTGCCAGCAGCTTAGGTGGATTTGGACAGGGTGGTAAAAATGAGCAGTTCTTC
TRBV12-3/TRBV12-4	NA	TRBD1	TRBJ1-2	CASSLGGQGFYGYTF	TGTGCCAGCAGTTTAGGAGGACAGGGCTTCTATGGCTACACCTTC
TRBV4-2	NA	TRBD2	TRBJ2-1	CASSQAGGLNERFF	TGTGCCAGCAGCCAAGCGGGGGGGTTGAATGAGCGGTTCTTC
TRBV11-2	NA	TRBD1	TRBJ2-2	CASSLRGQGTGERFF	TGTGCCAGCAGCCTACGGGGACAGGGAACCGGGGAGCGGTTTTTT
TRBV7-2	many	NA	TRBJ2-4	CASSLEQGPKNIQYF	TGTGCCAGCAGCTTAGAGCAGGGGCCCAAAAACATTCAGTACTTC
TRBV20-1	many	TRBD1	TRBJ2-7	CSALDRGNYEQYF	TGCAGTGCCCTCGACAGGGGAAACTACGAGCAGTACTTC
TRBV6-5	once	NA	TRBJ2-5	CVSSYGGVQETQYF	TGTGTCAGCAGTTACGGGGGAGTTCAAGAGACCCAGTACTTC
TRBV2	many	TRBD1	TRBJ1-2	CASSLDRGRNYGYTF	TGTGCCAGCAGCCTAGACAGGGGGCGAAACTATGGCTACACCTTC
TRBV5-1	NA	NA	TRBJ1-3	CASSLVSGPVGNTIYF	TGCGCCAGCAGCTTGGTGAGCGGGCCAGTCGGAAACACCATATATTTT
TRBV7-3	few	TRBD1	TRBJ2-7	CASSLHTGGEQYF	TGTGCCAGCAGCCTTCATACAGGGGGCGAGCAGTACTTC
TRBV20-1	NA	NA	TRBJ2-5	CSARAPIAYNERYF	TGCAGTGCTAGAGCACCTATCGCCTACAATGAGCGGTACTTC